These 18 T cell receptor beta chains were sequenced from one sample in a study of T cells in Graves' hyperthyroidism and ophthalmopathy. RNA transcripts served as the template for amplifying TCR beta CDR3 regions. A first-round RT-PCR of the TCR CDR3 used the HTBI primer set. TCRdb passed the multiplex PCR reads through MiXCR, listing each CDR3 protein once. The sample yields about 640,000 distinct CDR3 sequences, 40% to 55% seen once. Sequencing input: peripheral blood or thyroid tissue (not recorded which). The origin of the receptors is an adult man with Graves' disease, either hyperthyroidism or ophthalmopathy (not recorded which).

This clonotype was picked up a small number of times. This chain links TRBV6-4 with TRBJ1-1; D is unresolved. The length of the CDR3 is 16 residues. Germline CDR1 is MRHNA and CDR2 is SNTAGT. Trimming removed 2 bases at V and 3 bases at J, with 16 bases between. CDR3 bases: TGTGCCAGCAGTGACCAAAAGGGAATGAGGGACACTGAAGCTTTCTTT. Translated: CASSDQKGMRDTEAFF.

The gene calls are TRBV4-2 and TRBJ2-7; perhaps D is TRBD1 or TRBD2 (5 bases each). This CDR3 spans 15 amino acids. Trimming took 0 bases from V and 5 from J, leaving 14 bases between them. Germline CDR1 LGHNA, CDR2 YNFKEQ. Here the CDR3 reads CASSQEPGLLNEQYF. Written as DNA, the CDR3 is TGTGCCAGCAGCCAAGAACCGGGGCTACTTAACGAGCAGTACTTC.

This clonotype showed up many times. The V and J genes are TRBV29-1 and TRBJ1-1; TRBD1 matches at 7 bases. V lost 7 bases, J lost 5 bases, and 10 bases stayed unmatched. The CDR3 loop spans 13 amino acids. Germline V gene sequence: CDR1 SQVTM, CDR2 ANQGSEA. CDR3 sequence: CSGLETGRTEAFF. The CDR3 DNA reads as TGCAGCGGATTGGAGACAGGGAGGACTGAAGCTTTCTTT.

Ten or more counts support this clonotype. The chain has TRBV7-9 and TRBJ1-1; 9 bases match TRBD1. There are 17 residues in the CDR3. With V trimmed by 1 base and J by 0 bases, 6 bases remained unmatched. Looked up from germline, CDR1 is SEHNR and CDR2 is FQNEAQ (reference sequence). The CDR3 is CASSLGGTGKMNTEAFF. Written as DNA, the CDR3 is TGTGCCAGCAGCTTAGGTGGGACAGGGAAGATGAACACTGAAGCTTTCTTT.

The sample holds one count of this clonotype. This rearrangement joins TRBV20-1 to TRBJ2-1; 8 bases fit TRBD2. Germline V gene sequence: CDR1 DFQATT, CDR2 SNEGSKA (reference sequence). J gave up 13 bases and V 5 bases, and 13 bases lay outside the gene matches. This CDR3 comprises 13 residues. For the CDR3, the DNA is TGCAGTGCTCCCCTTGGGCTAGCGGGCACCCAGTTCTTC. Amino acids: CSAPLGLAGTQFF.

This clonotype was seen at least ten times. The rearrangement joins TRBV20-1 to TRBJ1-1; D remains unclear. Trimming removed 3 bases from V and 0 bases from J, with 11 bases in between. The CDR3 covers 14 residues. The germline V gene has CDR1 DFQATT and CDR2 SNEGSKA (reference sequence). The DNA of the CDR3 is TGCAGTGCTAGTGTGAACAGCCTGAACACTGAAGCTTTCTTT. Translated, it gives CSASVNSLNTEAFF.

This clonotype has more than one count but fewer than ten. In DNA, the CDR3 is TGTGCCAGCAGTCCTCCGGGACAGCTTAATTCACCCCTCCACTTT. This gives the protein CASSPPGQLNSPLHF. The gene calls are TRBV12-3 or TRBV12-4 and TRBJ1-6; 7 positions match TRBD1. There are 15 residues in the CDR3. V lost 5 bases, J lost 6 bases, and 7 bases stayed unmatched.

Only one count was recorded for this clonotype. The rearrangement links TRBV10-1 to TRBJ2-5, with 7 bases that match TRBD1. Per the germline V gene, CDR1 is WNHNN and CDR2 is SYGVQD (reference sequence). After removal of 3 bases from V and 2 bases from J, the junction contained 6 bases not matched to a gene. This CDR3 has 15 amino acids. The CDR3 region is CASSDPGTEQETQYF. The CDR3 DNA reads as TGCGCCAGCAGTGATCCGGGGACAGAGCAAGAGACCCAGTACTTC.

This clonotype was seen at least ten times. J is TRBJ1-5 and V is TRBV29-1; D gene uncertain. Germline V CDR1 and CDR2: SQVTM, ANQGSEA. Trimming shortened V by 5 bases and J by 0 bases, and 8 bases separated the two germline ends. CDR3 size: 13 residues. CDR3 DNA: TGCAGCGTTTCCGCCGGTAGCAATCAGCCCCAGCATTTT. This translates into CSVSAGSNQPQHF.

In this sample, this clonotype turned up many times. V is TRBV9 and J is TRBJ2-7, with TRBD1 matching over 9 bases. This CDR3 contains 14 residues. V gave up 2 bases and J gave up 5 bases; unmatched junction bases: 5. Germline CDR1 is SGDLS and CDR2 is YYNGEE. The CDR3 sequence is CASSVGGQGNEQYF. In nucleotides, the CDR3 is TGTGCCAGCAGCGTGGGGGGACAGGGAAACGAGCAGTACTTC.

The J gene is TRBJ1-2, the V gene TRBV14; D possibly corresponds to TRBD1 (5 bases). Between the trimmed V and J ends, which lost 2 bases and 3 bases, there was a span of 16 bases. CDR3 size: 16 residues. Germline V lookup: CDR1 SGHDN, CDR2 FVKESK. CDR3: CASSQRSGNLDYGYTF. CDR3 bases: TGTGCCAGCAGCCAACGCTCAGGGAATTTGGACTATGGCTACACCTTC.

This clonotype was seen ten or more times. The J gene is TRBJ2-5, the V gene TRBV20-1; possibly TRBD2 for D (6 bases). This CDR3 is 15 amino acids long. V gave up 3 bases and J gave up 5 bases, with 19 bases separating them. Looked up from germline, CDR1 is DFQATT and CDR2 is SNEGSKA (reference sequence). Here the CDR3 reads CSASPGRVEGETQYF. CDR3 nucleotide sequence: TGCAGTGCTAGCCCAGGCAGGGTGGAGGGGGAGACCCAGTACTTC.

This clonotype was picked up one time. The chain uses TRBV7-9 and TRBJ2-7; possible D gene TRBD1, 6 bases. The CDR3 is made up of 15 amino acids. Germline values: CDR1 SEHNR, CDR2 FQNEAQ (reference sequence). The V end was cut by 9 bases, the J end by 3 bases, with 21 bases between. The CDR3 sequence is CASSVRDKGLYEQYF. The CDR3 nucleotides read TGTGCCAGTAGCGTCCGGGACAAGGGCCTCTACGAGCAGTACTTC. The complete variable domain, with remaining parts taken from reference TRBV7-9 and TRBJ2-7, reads DTGVSQNPRHKITKRGQNVTFRCDPISEHNRLYWYRQTLGQGPEFLTYFQNEAQLEKSRLLSDRFSAERPKGSFSTLEIQRTEQGDSAMYLCASSVRDKGLYEQYFGPGTRLTVT.

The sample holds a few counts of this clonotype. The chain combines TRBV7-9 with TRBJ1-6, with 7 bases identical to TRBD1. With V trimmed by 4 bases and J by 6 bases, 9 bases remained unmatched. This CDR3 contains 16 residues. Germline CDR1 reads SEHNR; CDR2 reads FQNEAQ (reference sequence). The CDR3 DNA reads TGTGCCAGCAGCTCTCAGGGGGTGTCTTTTAATTCACCCCTCCACTTT. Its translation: CASSSQGVSFNSPLHF.

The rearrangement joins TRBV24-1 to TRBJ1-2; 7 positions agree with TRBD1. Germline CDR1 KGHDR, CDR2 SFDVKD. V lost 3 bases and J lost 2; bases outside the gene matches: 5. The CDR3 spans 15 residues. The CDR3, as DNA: TGTGCCACCAGTGATCCCGGGACAGTAAACTATGGCTACACCTTC. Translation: CATSDPGTVNYGYTF.

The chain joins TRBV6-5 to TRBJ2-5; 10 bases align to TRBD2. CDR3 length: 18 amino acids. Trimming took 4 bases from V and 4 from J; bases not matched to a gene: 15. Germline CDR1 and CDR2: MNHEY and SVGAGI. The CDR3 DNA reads TGTGCCAGCAGTTTCGATCCCCCATTAGCGGGAGGAAGAGAGACCCAGTACTTC. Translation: CASSFDPPLAGGRETQYF.

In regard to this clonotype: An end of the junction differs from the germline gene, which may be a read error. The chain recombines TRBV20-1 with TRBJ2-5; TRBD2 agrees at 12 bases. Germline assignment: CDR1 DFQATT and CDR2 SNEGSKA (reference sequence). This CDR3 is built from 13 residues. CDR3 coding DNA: TGCAGTGCAACGACTAGCGGGAGAGGAGTCCACCAGTTC. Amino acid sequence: CSATTSGRGVHQF.

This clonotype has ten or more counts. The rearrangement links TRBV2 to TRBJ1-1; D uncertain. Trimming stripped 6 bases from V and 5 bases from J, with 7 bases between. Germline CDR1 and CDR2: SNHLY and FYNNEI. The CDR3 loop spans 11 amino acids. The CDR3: CASRSATEAFF. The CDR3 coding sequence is TGTGCCAGCAGGTCCGCTACTGAAGCTTTCTTT.